Here is one T cell receptor beta chain with its context. Trimming took off 4 bases at V and 2 bases at J, with 3 bases between the two ends. The CDR3 runs to 11 residues. Germline CDR1 and CDR2: GTSNPN and SVGIG (reference sequence). Unique molecular identifiers tagged the TCRbeta library. TCRdb recomputed calls from the PCR reads with MiXCR, one row per CDR3 protein. Of some 600,000 distinct CDR3 sequences in the sample, over 10% were seen once. This record comes from a study of T-cell reconstitution after alpha-beta-depleted transplantation in children. The rearrangement uses TRBV30 and TRBJ1-3, with D unclear. The sequence derives from a male patient younger than 18 who had a stem cell transplant for acute myeloid leukemia, so the T cells may come from the graft donor. The sequenced sample was PBMCs, mostly from graft donor cells, obtained 360 days after TCRalphabeta/CD19-depleted stem cell transplant. This CDR3 reads CAWKAGNTIYF. The CDR3 nucleotides are TGTGCCTGGAAGGCTGGAAACACCATATATTTT.